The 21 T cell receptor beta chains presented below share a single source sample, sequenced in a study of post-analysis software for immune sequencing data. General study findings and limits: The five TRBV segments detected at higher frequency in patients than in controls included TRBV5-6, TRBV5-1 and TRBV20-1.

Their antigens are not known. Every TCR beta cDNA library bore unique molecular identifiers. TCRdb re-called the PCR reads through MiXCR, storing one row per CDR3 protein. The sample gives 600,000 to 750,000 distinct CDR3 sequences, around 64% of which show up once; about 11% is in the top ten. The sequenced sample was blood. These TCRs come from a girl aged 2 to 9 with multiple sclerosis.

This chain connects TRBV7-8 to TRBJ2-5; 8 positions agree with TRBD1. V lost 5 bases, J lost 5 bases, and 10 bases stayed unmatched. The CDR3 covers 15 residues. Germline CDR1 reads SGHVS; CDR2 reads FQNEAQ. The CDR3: CASSTGQGRHETQYF. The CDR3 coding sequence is TGTGCCAGCAGCACCGGACAGGGCCGACATGAGACCCAGTACTTC.

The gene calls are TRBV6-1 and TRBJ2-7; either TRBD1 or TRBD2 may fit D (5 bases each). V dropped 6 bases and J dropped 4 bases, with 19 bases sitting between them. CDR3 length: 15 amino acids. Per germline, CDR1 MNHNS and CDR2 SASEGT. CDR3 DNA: TGTGCCAGCAGGATCGACAGTACCGGAGGTTACGAGCAGTACTTC. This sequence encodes CASRIDSTGGYEQYF.

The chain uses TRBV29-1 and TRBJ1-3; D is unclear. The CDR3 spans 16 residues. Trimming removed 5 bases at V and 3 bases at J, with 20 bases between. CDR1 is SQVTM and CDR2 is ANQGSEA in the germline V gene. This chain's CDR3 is CSVLARTASIGNTIYF. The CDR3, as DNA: TGCAGCGTTCTGGCGCGGACCGCAAGCATTGGAAACACCATATATTTT.

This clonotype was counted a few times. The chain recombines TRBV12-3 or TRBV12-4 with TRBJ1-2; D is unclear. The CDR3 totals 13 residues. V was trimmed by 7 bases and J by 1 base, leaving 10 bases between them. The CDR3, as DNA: TGTGCCAGCAATGGGATCTATAACTATGGCTACACCTTC. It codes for CASNGIYNYGYTF.

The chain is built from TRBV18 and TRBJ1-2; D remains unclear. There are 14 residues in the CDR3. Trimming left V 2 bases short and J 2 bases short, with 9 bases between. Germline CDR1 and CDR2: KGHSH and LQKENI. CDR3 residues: CASSPSVDNYGYTF. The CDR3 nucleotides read TGTGCCAGCTCACCATCGGTGGACAACTATGGCTACACCTTC. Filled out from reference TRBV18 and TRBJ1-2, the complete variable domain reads NAGVMQNPRHLVRRRGQEARLRCSPMKGHSHVYWYRQLPEEGLKFMVYLQKENIIDESGMPKERFSAEFPKEGPSILRIQQVVRGDSAAYFCASSPSVDNYGYTFGSGTRLTVV.

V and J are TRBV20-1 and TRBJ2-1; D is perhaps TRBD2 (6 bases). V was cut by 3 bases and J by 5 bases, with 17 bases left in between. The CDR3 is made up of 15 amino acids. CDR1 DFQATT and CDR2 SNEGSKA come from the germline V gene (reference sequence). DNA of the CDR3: TGCAGTGCTAGCTCCCCCGGGACTGGCCACAATGAGCAGTTCTTC. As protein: CSASSPGTGHNEQFF.

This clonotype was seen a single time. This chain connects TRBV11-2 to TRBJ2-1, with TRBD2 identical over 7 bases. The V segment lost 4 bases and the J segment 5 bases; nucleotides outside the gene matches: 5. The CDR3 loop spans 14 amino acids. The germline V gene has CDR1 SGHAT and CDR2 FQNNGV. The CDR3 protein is CASSSSSGNNEQFF. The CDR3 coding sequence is TGTGCCAGCAGCTCCTCCAGCGGGAACAATGAGCAGTTCTTC.

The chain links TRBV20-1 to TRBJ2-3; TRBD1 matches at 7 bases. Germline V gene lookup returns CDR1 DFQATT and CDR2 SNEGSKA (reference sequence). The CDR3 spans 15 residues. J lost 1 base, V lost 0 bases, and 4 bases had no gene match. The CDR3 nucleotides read TGCAGTGCTAGAGACCCCGGACAGGGCACAGATACGCAGTATTTT. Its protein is CSARDPGQGTDTQYF.

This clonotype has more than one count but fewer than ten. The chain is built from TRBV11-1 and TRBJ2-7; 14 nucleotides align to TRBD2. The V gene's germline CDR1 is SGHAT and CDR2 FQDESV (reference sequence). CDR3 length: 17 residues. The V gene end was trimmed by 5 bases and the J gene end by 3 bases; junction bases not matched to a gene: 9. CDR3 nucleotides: TGTGCCAGCAGCGCGGGGACTAGCGGGAGATTGTTCTACGAGCAGTACTTC. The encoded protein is CASSAGTSGRLFYEQYF.

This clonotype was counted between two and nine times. The CDR3 DNA reads TGCAGTGCCCGTTCCCAGGGACCCCCCTACGAGCAGTACTTC. Translated, it gives CSARSQGPPYEQYF. The V and J genes are TRBV20-1 and TRBJ2-7; the D gene could be TRBD1 or TRBD2 (5 bases each). The germline V and J ends were trimmed by 6 bases and 2 bases, with 17 bases remaining between them. Per the germline V gene, CDR1 is DFQATT and CDR2 is SNEGSKA (reference sequence). The length of the CDR3 is 14 residues.

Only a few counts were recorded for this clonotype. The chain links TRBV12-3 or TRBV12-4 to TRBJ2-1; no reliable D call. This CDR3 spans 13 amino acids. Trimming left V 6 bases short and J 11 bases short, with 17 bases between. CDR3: CASRRTPWDQQFF. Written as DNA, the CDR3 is TGTGCCAGCAGGAGGACCCCGTGGGATCAGCAGTTCTTC.

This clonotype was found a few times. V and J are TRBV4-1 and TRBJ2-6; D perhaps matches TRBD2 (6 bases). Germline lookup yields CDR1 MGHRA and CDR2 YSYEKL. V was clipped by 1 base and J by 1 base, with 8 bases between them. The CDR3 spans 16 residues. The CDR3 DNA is TGCGCCAGCAGCCAAGTAGGAGGGTCTGGGGCCAACGTCCTGACTTTC. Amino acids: CASSQVGGSGANVLTF.

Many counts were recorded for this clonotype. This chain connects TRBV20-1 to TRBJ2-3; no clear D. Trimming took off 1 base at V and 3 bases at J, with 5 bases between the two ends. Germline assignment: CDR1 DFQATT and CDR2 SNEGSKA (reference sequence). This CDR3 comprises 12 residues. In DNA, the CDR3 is TGCAGTGCTAGAGTAGGGACAGATACGCAGTATTTT. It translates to CSARVGTDTQYF.

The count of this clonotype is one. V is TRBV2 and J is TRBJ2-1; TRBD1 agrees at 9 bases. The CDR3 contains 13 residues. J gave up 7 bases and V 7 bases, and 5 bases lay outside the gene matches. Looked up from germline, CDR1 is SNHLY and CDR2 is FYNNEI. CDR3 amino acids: CASTAGTGNEQFF. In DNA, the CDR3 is TGTGCCAGCACTGCAGGGACAGGGAATGAGCAGTTCTTC.

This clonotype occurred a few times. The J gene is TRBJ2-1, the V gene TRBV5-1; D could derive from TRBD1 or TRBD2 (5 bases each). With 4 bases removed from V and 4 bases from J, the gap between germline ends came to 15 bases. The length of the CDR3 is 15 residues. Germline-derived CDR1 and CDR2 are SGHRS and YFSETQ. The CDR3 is CASSRSGTEYNEQFF. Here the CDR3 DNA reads TGCGCCAGCAGCCGTAGTGGGACGGAGTACAATGAGCAGTTCTTC.

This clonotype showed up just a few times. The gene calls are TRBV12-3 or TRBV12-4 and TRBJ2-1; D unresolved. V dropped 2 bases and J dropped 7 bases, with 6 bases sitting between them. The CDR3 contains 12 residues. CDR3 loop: CASSLRINEQFF. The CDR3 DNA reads TGTGCCAGCAGTTTAAGAATAAATGAGCAGTTCTTC.

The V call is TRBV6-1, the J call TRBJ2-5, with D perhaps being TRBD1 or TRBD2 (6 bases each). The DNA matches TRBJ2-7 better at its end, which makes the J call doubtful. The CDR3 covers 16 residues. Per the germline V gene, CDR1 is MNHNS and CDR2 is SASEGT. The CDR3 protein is CASSKTRGHHGYEQYF. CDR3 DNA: TGTGCCAGCAGTAAAACCCGGGGGCACCACGGATACGAGCAGTACTTC.

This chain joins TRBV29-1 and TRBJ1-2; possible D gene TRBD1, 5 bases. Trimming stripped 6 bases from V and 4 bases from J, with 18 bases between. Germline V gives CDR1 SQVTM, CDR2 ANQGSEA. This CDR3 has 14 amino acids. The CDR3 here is CSVGTVLMPYGYTF. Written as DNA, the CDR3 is TGCAGCGTGGGGACGGTTTTGATGCCCTATGGCTACACCTTC.

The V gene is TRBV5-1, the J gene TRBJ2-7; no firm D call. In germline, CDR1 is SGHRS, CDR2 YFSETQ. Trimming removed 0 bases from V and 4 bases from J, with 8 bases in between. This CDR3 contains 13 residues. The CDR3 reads CASSLVPEYEQYF. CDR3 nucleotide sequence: TGCGCCAGCAGCTTGGTACCAGAGTACGAGCAGTACTTC.

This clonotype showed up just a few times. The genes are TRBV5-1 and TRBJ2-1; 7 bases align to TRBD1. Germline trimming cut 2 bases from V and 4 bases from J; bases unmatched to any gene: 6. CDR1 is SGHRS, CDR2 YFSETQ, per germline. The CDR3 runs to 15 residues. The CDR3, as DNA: TGCGCCAGCAGCTTCCGGGACAGAGAGTACAATGAGCAGTTCTTC. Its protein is CASSFRDREYNEQFF.

CDR3 protein: CASSEEYTDTQYF. For the CDR3, the DNA is TGTGCCAGCAGTGAGGAATACACAGATACGCAGTATTTT. This sequence joins TRBV2 and TRBJ2-3, with D hard to call. CDR1 is SNHLY and CDR2 is FYNNEI in the germline V gene. The CDR3 has 13 residues. V shed 3 bases and J shed 2 bases, with 6 bases lying between them.